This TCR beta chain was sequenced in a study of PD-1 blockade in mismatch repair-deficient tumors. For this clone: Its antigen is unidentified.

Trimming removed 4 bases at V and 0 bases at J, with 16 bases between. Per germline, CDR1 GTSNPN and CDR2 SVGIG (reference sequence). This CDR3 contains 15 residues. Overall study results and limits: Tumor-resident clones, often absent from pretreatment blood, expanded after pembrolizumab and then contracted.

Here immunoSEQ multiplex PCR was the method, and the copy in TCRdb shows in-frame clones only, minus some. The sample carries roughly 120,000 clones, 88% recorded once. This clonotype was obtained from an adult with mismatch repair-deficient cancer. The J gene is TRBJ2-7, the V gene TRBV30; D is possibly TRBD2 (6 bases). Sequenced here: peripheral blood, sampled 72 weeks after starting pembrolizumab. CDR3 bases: TGTGCCTGGACCCCCGACGGGAGCTACTCCTACGAGCAGTACTTC. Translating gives CAWTPDGSYSYEQYF.